Listed here is a single TCR beta chain. PCR amplification relied on 60 Vbeta primers (plus 13 Jbeta primers). TCRdb keeps only in-frame clones here, not all; method: immunoSEQ multiplex PCR. The sample lists 150,000 to 200,000 clones; roughly 80% were seen once. Germline trimming cut 3 bases from V and 4 bases from J; bases unmatched to any gene: 7. CDR1 is MGHDK and CDR2 is SYGVNS in the germline V gene. There are 16 residues in the CDR3. The data derive from a study of cytomegalovirus exposure and HLA in healthy donors. Sequencing was done on a sample of PBMCs. The genes are TRBV25-1 and TRBJ2-2, with 8 bases lining up with TRBD1. The receptor was isolated from a woman between 45 and 65 years old in good health and CMV-seronegative. DNA for the CDR3: TGTGCCAGCAGTGACGTCAGGGGGCTTTCCACCGGGGAGCTGTTTTTT. This gives the protein CASSDVRGLSTGELFF. The variable domain in full, with the rest retrieved from reference TRBV25-1 and TRBJ2-2, is EADIYQTPRYLVIGTGKKITLECSQTMGHDKMYWYQQDPGMELHLIHYSYGVNSTEKGDLSSESTVSRIRTEHFPLTLESARPSHTSQYLCASSDVRGLSTGELFFGEGSRLTVL.